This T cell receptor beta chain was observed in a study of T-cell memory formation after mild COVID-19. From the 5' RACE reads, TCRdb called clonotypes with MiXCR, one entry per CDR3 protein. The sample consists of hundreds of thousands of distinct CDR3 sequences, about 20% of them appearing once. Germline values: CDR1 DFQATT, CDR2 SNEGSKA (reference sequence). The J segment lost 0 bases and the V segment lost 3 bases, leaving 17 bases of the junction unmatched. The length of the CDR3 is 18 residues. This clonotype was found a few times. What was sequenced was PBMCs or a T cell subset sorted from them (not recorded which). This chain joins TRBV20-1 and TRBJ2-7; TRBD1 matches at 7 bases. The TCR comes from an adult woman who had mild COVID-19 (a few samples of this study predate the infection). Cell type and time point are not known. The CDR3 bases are TGCAGTGCTAGTACGAGACAGGGCTTAGATAGGAGCTCCTACGAGCAGTACTTC. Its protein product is CSASTRQGLDRSSYEQYF.